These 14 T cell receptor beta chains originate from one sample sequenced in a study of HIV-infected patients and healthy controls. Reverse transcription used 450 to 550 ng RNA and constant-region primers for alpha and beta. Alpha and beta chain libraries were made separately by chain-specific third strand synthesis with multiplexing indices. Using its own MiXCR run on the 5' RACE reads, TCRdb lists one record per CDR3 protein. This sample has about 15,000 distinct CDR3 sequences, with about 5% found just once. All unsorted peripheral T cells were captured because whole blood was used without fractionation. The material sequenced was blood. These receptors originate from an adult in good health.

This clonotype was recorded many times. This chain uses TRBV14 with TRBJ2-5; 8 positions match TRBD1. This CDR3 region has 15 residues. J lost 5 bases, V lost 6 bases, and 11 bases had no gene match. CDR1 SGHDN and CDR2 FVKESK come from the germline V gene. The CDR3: CASSYRGELPETQYF. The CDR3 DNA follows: TGTGCCAGCAGTTACAGGGGGGAGCTGCCGGAGACCCAGTACTTC.

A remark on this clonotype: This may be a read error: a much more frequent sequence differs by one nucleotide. CDR3 sequence (DNA): TGTGATTCCTACGGACAGGGGGCGACAATCGCTAACTATGGCTACACCTTC. Amino acids: CDSYGQGATIANYGYTF. The genes are TRBV30 and TRBJ1-2; 11 nucleotides match TRBD1. Germline-derived CDR1 and CDR2 are GTSNPN and SVGIG (reference sequence). This CDR3 has 17 residues. Variable domain in full (rest from reference TRBV30 and TRBJ1-2): SQTIHQWPATLVQPVGSPLSLECTVEGTSNPNLYWYRQAAGRGLQLLFYSVGIGQISSEVPQNLSASRPQDRQFILSSKKLLLSDSGFYLCDSYGQGATIANYGYTFGSGTRLTVV.

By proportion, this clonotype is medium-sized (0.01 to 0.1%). For the CDR3, the DNA is TGTGCCAGCAGCCATTTAAGGGGGGGTTCCACTGAAGCTTTCTTT. It codes for CASSHLRGGSTEAFF. This chain connects TRBV3-1 to TRBJ1-1; maybe TRBD1 (6 bases). V gave up 3 bases and J gave up 4 bases, with 15 bases separating them. The CDR3 spans 15 residues. Germline CDR1 LGHDT, CDR2 YNNKEL (reference sequence).

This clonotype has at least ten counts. Here the CDR3 reads CASKMTVNTEAFF. CDR3 nucleotide sequence: TGTGCCAGCAAGATGACAGTGAACACTGAAGCTTTCTTT. J is TRBJ1-1 and V is TRBV5-6, with TRBD1 as a possible D gene (5 bases). V lost 6 bases, J lost 0 bases, and 9 bases lay in between. CDR1 is SGHDT, CDR2 YYEEEE, per germline. This CDR3 is built from 13 residues.

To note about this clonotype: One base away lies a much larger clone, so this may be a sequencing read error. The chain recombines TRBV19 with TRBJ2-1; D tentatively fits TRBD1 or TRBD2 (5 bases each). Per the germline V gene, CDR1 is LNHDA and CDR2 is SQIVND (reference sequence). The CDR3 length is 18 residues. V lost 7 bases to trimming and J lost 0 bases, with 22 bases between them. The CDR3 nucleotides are TGTGCCAGTAATATTGGACAACAGGACTTTAGCTCCTACAATGAGCAGTTCTTC. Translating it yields CASNIGQQDFSSYNEQFF.

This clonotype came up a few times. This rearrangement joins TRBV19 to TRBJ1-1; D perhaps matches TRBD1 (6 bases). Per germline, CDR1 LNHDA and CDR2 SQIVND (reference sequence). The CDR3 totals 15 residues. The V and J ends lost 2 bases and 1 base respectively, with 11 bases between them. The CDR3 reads CASSIRQAPNTEAFF. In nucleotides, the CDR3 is TGTGCCAGTAGTATAAGACAGGCACCGAACACTGAAGCTTTCTTT. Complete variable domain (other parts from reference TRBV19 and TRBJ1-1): DGGITQSPKYLFRKEGQNVTLSCEQNLNHDAMYWYRQDPGQGLRLIYYSQIVNDFQKGDIAEGYSVSREKKESFPLTVTSAQKNPTAFYLCASSIRQAPNTEAFFGQGTRLTVV.

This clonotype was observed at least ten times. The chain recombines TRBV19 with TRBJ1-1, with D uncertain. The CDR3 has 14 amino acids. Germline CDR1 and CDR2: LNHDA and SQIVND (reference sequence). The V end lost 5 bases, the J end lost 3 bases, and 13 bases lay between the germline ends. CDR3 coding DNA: TGTGCCAGTAGTCCCTTCATATCCCACACTGAAGCTTTCTTT. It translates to CASSPFISHTEAFF.

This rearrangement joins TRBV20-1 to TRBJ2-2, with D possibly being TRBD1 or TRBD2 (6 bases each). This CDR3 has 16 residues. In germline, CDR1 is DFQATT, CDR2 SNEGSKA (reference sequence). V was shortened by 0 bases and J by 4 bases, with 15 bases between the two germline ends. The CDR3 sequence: CSARDATGASTGELFF. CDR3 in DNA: TGCAGTGCTAGAGATGCGACGGGGGCGAGCACCGGGGAGCTGTTTTTT.

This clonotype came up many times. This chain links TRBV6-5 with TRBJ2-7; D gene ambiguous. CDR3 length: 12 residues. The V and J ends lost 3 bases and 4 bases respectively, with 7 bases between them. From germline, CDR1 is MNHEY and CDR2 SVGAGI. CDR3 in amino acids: CASSYMGYEQYF. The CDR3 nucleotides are TGTGCCAGCAGTTATATGGGTTACGAGCAGTACTTC.

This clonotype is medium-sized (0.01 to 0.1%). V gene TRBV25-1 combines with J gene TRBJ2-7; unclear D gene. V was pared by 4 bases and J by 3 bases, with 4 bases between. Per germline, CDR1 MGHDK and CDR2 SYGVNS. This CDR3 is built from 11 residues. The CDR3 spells CASSVSYEQYF. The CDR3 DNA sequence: TGTGCCAGCAGTGTGAGCTACGAGCAGTACTTC.

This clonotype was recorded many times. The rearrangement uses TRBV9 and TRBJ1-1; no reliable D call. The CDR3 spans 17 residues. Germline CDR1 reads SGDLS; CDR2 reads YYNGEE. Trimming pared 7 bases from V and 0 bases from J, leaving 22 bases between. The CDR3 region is CASSGSYRKELNTEAFF. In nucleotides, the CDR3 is TGTGCCAGCTCGGGGAGTTATCGAAAGGAGTTGAACACTGAAGCTTTCTTT.

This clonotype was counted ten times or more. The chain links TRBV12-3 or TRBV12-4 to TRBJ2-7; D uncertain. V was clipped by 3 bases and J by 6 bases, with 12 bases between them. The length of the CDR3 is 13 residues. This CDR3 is CASSFNSQGEQYF. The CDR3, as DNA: TGTGCCAGCAGTTTTAACTCACAAGGCGAGCAGTACTTC.

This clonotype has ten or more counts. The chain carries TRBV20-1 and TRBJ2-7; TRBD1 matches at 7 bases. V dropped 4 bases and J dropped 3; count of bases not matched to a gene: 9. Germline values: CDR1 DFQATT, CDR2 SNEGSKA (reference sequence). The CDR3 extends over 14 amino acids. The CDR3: CSANGQGDFYEQYF. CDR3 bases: TGCAGTGCTAATGGCCAGGGGGATTTCTACGAGCAGTACTTC.

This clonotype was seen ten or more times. The CDR3 spells CATSDADSYNEQFF. Here the CDR3 DNA reads TGTGCCACCAGTGATGCCGACAGCTACAATGAGCAGTTCTTC. V is TRBV24-1 and J is TRBJ2-1; D may be TRBD1 (5 bases). In germline, CDR1 is KGHDR, CDR2 SFDVKD. The CDR3 totals 14 residues. Trimming took 3 bases from V and 3 from J, leaving 8 bases between them.